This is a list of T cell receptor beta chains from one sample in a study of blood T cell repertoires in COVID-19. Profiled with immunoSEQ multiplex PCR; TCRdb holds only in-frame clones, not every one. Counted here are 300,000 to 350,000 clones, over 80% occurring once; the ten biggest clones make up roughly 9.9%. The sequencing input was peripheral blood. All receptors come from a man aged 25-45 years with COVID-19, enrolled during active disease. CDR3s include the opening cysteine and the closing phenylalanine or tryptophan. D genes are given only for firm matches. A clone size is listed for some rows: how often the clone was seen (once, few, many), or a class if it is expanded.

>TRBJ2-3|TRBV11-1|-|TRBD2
TGTGCCAGCAGCTTAGCGCTACTAGCGGGAGCCTCTAGCACAGATACGCAGTATTTT
CASSLALLAGASSTDTQYF
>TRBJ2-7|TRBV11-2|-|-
TGTGCCAGCAGCCGCTGGCTCCGGACGGGAATTTCCTACGAGCAGTACTTC
CASSRWLRTGISYEQYF
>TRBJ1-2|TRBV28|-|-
TGTGCCAGCACCCTATTTCTGACGGACAGCTCTAACTATGGCTACACCTTC
CASTLFLTDSSNYGYTF
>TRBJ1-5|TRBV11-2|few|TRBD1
TGTGCCACAAGACCCGGGACAGCAAATCAGCCCCAGCATTTT
CATRPGTANQPQHF
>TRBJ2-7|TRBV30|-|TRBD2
TGTGCCTGGAGTCACCAGGGAGGGGCCTACGAGCAGTACTTC
CAWSHQGGAYEQYF
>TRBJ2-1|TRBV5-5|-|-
TGTGCCAGCAGCTTGATCGTCAGGTGGAATGAGCAGTTCTTC
CASSLIVRWNEQFF
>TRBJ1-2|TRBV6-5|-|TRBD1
TGTGCCAGCAGTTACTCGGGACAGGACTATGGCTACACCTTC
CASSYSGQDYGYTF
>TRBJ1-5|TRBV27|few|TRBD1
TGTGCCAGCAGTTTATCGGCCCACAGGGGACAGCCCCAGCATTTT
CASSLSAHRGQPQHF
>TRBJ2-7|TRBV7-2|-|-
TGTGCCAGCAGCCCCCGAAGTGGTCATTGGGCCTCCTACGAGCAGTACTTC
CASSPRSGHWASYEQYF
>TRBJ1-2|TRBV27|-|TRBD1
TGTGCCAGCAGCCGGACAGGGGGATTCTATGGCTACACCTTC
CASSRTGGFYGYTF
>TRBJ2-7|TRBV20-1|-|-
TGCAGTGCTACGGGAGCTCTCGAGCAGTACTTC
CSATGALEQYF
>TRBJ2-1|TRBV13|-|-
TGTGCCAGCAACACCGCCGAGGGGGATTTGTACAATGAGCAGTTCTTC
CASNTAEGDLYNEQFF
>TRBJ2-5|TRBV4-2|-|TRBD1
TGTGCCAGCAGTCCTCAGGGGGAAGAGACCCAGTACTTC
CASSPQGEETQYF
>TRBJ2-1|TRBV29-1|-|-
TGCAGCGTTGTTCAGGTCGGTGATGAGCAGTTCTTC
CSVVQVGDEQFF
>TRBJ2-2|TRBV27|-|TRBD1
TGTGCTACAAAGGGACAGGGCAACACCGGGGAGCTGTTTTTT
CATKGQGNTGELFF
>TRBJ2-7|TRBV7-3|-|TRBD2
TGTGCCAGCAGCCCAACTAGCGGACTTCAAGGCGAGCAGTACTTC
CASSPTSGLQGEQYF
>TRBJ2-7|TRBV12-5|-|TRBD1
TGTGCTAGTGGTCCCGACAGGGGGTTCTACGAGCAGTACTTC
CASGPDRGFYEQYF
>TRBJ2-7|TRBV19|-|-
TGTGCCAGTAGTATCGGCAGGGGCGCCTACGAGCAGTACTTC
CASSIGRGAYEQYF
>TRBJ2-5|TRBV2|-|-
TGTGCCAGCAGTGTCTTGAGGCAAGAGACCCAGTACTTC
CASSVLRQETQYF
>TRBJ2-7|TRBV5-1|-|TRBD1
TGCGCCAGCAGAGCTGGGACAGGGTCCTACGAGCAGTACTTC
CASRAGTGSYEQYF
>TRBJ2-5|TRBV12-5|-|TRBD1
TGTGCTAGTGGTTTGCCCCTTCCGGACAGGGGAAAAGAGACCCAGTACTTC
CASGLPLPDRGKETQYF
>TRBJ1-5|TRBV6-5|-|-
TGTGCCAGCAGTACAGAGTATAGCAATCAGCCCCAGCATTTT
CASSTEYSNQPQHF
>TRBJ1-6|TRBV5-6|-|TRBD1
TGTGCCAGCAGCTTGAGCTGGGGACAGGAAAATTCACCCCTCCACTTT
CASSLSWGQENSPLHF
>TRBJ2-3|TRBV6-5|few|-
TGTGCCAGCAGTTTGCAGGGACAAAGCACAGATACGCAGTATTTT
CASSLQGQSTDTQYF
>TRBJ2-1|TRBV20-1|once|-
TGCAGTGCTAGGTACAGCTATGAGCAGTTCTTC
CSARYSYEQFF
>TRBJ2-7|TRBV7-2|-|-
TGTGCCAGCAGCTTACCAACAGGGTCCTACGAGCAGTACTTC
CASSLPTGSYEQYF
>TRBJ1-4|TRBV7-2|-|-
TGTGCCAGCAGCTTAGACTTTATGGTGTTGTTTTTT
CASSLDFMVLFF
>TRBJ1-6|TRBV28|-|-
TGTGCCAGCAGTAAACAGGGTTGGAATTCACCCCTCCACTTT
CASSKQGWNSPLHF
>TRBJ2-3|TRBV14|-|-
TGTGCCAGCAGCCAGACAGGAGATACGCAGTATTTT
CASSQTGDTQYF
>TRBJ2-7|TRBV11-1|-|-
TGTGCCAGCAGCTCCCGATCAGACACCGGAGGGCAGTACTTC
CASSSRSDTGGQYF
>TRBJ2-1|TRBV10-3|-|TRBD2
TGTGCCATCAGGGGGACTAGCGGGAACCCCTCCTACAATGAGCAGTTCTTC
CAIRGTSGNPSYNEQFF
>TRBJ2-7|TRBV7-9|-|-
TGTGCCAGCAGCGCAGACACCTACGAGCAGTACTTC
CASSADTYEQYF
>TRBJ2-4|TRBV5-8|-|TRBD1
TGTGCCAGCAGTTGGACAGGGGGAGGCAAAAACATTCAGTACTTC
CASSWTGGGKNIQYF
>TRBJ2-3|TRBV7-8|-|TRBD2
TGTGCCAGCAGCTTAGTGATCAGGAGCGGGGGATCTAGCACAGATACGCAGTATTTT
CASSLVIRSGGSSTDTQYF
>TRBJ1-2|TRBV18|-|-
TGTGCCAGCTCACCCGGGACTTCCAACAGTTATGGCTACACCTTC
CASSPGTSNSYGYTF
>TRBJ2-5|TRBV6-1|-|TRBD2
TGTGCCAGCAGTGTGGGACTAGCGGGACTACAAGAGACCCAGTACTTC
CASSVGLAGLQETQYF
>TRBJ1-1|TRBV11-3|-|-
TGTGCCAGCAGCTTAGCGGGGGGCACTGAAGCTTTCTTT
CASSLAGGTEAFF
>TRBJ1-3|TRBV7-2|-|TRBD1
TGTGCCAGCAGCCCTCGACAGGGGGCGAGAGCTGGAAACACCATATATTTT
CASSPRQGARAGNTIYF
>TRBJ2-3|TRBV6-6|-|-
TGTGCCAGCAGTCCTCTGAGGGCCCAGACAGATACGCAGTATTTT
CASSPLRAQTDTQYF
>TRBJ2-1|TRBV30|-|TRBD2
TGTGCCTGGAGTTCAACTAGCGGGAGTGAGCAGTTCTTC
CAWSSTSGSEQFF
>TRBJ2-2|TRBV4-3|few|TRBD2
TGCGCCAGCAGCCAAGCGGGTAGCGGGGGGCCGAACACCGGGGAGCTGTTTTTT
CASSQAGSGGPNTGELFF
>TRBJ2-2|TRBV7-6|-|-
TGTGCCAGCAGCTCCCCTAAGACGGGCACCGGGGAGCTGTTTTTT
CASSSPKTGTGELFF
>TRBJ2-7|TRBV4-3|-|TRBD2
TGCGCCAGCAGCCAAGATTTCGGGGGGTCCTACGAGCAGTACTTC
CASSQDFGGSYEQYF
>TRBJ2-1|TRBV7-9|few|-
TGTGCCAGCAGCTTCTTAGCGGTCCCACACAATGAGCAGTTCTTC
CASSFLAVPHNEQFF
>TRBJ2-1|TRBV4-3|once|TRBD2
TGCGCCAGCAGCCACCTAGGGACTAGCTCCCACAATGAGCAGTTCTTC
CASSHLGTSSHNEQFF
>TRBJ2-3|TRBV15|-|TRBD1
TGTGCCACCAGCCCCCTAACCGGGACAGAAGTCTCAGATACGCAGTATTTT
CATSPLTGTEVSDTQYF
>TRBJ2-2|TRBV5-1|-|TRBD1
TGCGCCAGCAGCTCAACCGACCGGGACAGACGTTACCGGGAGCTGTTTTTT
CASSSTDRDRRYRELFF
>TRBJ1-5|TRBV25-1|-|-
TGTGCCAGCAGTGGACAGCTCAATCAGCCCCAGCATTTT
CASSGQLNQPQHF
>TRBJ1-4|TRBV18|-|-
TGTGCCAGCTCAGCGGGACTTCTTGAAAAACTGTTTTTT
CASSAGLLEKLFF
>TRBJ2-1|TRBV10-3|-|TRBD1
TGTGCCATCAGTGTGGACAGGGGATCCAATGAGCAGTTCTTC
CAISVDRGSNEQFF
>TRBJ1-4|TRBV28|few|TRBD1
TGTGCCAGCACCCGGACAGGTCCGGAGGCTAATGAAAAACTGTTTTTT
CASTRTGPEANEKLFF
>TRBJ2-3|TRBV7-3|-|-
TGTGCCAGCAGCTTATGGGGGGGCACAGATACGCAGTATTTT
CASSLWGGTDTQYF
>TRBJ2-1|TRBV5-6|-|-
TGTGCCAGCAGCTTGAGGCAGGGGCTATTCTTC
CASSLRQGLFF
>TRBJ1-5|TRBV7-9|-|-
TGTGCCAGCGCCTCAGGGAGGGGTCCTGTGCAGCCCCAGCATTTT
CASASGRGPVQPQHF
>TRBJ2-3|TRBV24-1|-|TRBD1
TGTGCCACCAGTGATCGAGAGGGGGCGCGTGGCACAGATACGCAGTATTTT
CATSDREGARGTDTQYF
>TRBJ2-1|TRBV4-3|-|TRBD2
TGCGCCAGCAGCCAAGAACCGGGACTAGCGGGGTACAATGAGCAGTTCTTC
CASSQEPGLAGYNEQFF
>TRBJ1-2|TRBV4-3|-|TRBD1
TGCGCCAGCAGCCAAGAATGGTTTGACAGGGGCGCTACTAACTATGGCTACACCTTC
CASSQEWFDRGATNYGYTF